The 4 T cell receptor beta chains presented below share a single source sample, sequenced in a study of blood T cell repertoires in COVID-19. Libraries were prepared by immunoSEQ multiplex PCR; TCRdb keeps only in-frame clonotypes and omits some of them. The sample lists approximately 99,000 clones, more than 65% seen once, with 18% in the top ten. The specimen sequenced was peripheral blood. Receptors were obtained from a woman over 75 with active or convalescent COVID-19.

The CDR3 DNA follows: TGTGCCAGTAGTATAGATGGCCCTGGGGCCAACGTCCTGACTTTC. As protein: CASSIDGPGANVLTF. V and J are TRBV19 and TRBJ2-6; no definite D call. Germline loops: CDR1 LNHDA, CDR2 SQIVND (reference sequence). The CDR3 contains 15 residues. V was pared by 0 bases and J by 2 bases, with 5 bases between.

The chain combines TRBV2 with TRBJ2-2; perhaps TRBD1 as D (5 bases). The CDR3 is 15 amino acids. Germline values: CDR1 SNHLY, CDR2 FYNNEI. The V end was cut by 5 bases, the J end by 4 bases, with 14 bases between. The CDR3 nucleotides are TGTGCCAGCAGTTACACGACAGCCTCCACCGGGGAGCTGTTTTTT. Translation: CASSYTTASTGELFF.

The chain links TRBV7-2 to TRBJ2-7, with 8 bases lining up with TRBD1. Germline V lookup: CDR1 SGHTA, CDR2 FQGNSA. CDR3 length: 15 amino acids. Unmatched junction bases numbered 6, after V lost 3 bases and J lost 2 bases. The CDR3 sequence: CASSFRDRTTYEQYF. The DNA of the CDR3 is TGTGCCAGCAGCTTCCGGGACAGGACAACCTACGAGCAGTACTTC.

The genes are TRBV18 and TRBJ1-3; a possible D gene is TRBD1 (5 bases). V was clipped by 5 bases and J by 0 bases, with 14 bases between them. The CDR3 sequence is 16 residues long. Germline-derived CDR1 and CDR2 are KGHSH and LQKENI. The CDR3 DNA sequence: TGTGCCAGCTCAGAAATGGGACTGCACTCTGGAAACACCATATATTTT. Encoded protein: CASSEMGLHSGNTIYF.